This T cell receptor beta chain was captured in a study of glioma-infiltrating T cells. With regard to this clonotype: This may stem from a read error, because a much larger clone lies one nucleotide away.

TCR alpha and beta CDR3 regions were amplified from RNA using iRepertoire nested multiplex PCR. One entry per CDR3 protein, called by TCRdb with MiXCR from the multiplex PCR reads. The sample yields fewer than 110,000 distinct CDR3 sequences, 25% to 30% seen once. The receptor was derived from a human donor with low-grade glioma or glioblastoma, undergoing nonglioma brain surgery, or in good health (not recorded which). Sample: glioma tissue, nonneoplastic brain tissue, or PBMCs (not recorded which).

CDR3 residues: CASIQDGATAYNEQFF. In DNA form, the CDR3 reads TGCGCCAGCATCCAAGATGGGGCTACCGCCTACAATGAGCAGTTCTTC. V is TRBV4-3 and J is TRBJ2-1; D perhaps matches TRBD1 (5 bases). CDR3 length: 16 residues. Germline loops: CDR1 LGHNA, CDR2 YSLEER.